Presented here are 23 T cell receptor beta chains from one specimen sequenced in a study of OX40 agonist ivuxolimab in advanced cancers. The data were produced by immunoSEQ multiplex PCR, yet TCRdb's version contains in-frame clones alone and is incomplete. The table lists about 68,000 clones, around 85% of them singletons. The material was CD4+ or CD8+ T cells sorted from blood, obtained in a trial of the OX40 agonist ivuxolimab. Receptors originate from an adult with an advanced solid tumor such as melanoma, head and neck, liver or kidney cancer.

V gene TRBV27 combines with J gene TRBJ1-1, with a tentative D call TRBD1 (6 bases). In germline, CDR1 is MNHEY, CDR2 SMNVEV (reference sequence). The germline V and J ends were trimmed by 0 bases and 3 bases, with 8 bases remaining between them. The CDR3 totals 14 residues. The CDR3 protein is CASSLSGAHTEAFF. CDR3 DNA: TGTGCCAGCAGTTTATCGGGGGCGCACACTGAAGCTTTCTTT.

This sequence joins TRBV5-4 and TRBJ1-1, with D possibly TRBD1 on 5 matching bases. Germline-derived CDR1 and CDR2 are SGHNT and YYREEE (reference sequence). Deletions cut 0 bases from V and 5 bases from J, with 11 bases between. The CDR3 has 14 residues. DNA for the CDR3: TGTGCCAGCAGCTTGGGAAGGGGAGAGACTGAAGCTTTCTTT. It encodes CASSLGRGETEAFF.

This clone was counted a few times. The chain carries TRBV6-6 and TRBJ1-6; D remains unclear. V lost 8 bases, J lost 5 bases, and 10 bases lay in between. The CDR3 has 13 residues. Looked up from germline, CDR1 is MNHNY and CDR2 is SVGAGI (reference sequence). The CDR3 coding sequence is TGTGCCAGCGGAGGCAGAGATAATTCACCCCTCCACTTT. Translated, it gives CASGGRDNSPLHF.

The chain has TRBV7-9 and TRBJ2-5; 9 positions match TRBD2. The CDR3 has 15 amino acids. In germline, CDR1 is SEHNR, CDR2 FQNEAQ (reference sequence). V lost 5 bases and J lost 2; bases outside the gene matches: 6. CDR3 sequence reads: CASSRQRGAQETQYF. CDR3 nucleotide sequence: TGTGCCAGCAGCAGGCAGCGGGGGGCTCAAGAGACCCAGTACTTC.

The CDR3 region is CASSEPSKTYEQYF. CDR3 nucleotide sequence: TGTGCCAGCAGTGAACCAAGTAAGACCTACGAGCAGTACTTC. This chain uses TRBV6-1 with TRBJ2-7; D call uncertain. V lost 2 bases and J 2 bases, leaving 10 bases between the germline ends. The CDR3 spans 14 residues. Germline CDR1 and CDR2: MNHNS and SASEGT.

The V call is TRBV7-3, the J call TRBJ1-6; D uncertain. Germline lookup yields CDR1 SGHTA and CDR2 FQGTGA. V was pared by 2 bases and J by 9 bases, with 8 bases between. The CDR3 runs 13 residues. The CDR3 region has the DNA TGTGCCAGCAGCTTAGAGAGGAGTTCACCCCTCCACTTT. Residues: CASSLERSSPLHF.

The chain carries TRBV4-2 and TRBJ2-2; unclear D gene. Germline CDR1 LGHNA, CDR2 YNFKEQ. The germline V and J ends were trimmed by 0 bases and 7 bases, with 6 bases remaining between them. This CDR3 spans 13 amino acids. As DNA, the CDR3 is TGTGCCAGCAGCCAAGACTTTGGCGGGGAGCTGTTTTTT. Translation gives CASSQDFGGELFF.

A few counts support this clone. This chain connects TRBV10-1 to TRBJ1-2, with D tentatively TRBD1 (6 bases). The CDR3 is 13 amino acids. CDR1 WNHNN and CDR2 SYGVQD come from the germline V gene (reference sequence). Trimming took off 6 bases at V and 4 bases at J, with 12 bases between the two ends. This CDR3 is CASSPGQLYGYTF. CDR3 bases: TGCGCCAGCAGCCCAGGACAGCTCTATGGCTACACCTTC.

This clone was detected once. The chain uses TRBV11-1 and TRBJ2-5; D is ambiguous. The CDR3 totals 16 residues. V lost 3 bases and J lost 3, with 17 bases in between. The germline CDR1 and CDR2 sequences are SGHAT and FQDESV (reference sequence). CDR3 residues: CASSFGSGQFKETQYF. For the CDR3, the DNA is TGTGCCAGCAGCTTTGGCAGTGGGCAGTTCAAAGAGACCCAGTACTTC.

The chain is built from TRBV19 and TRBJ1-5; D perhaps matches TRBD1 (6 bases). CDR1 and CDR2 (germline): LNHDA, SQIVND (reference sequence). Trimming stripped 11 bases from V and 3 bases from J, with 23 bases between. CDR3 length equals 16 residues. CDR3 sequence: CASALAVGGFNQPQHF. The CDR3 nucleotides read TGTGCCTCTGCCCTGGCCGTAGGGGGGTTCAATCAGCCCCAGCATTTT.

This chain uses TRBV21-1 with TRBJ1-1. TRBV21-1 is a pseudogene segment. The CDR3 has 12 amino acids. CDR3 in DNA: TGTGCCAGCAGCAAAAGGAGCACTGAAGCTTTCTTT. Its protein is CASSKRSTEAFF.

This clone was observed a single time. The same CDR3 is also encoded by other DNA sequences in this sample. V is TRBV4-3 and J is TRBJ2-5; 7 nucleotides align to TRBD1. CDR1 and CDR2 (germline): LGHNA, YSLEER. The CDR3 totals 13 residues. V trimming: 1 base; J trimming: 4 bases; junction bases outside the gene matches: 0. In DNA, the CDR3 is TGCGCCAGCAGCCAAGGACAGGGAGAGACCCAGTACTTC. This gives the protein CASSQGQGETQYF.

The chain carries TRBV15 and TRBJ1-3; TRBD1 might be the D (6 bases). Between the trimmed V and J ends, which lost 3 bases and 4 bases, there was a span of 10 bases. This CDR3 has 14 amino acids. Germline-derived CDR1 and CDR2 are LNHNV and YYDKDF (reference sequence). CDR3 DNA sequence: TGTGCCACCAGCAGGGACAGAAGAGGAAACACCATATATTTT. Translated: CATSRDRRGNTIYF.

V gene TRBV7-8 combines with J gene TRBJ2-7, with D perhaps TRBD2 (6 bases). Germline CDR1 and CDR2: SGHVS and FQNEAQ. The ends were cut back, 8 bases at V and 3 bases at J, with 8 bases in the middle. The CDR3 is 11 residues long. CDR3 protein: CASARGYEQYF. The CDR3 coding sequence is TGTGCCAGCGCGCGGGGCTACGAGCAGTACTTC.

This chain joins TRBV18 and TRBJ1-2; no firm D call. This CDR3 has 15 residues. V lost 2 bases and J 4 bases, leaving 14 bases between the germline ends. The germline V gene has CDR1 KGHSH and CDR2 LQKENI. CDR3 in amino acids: CASSPENTVGYGYTF. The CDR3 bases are TGTGCCAGCTCACCAGAAAACACAGTCGGCTATGGCTACACCTTC.

The CDR3 bases are TGTGCCAGCAGTTATTCGACAGGGCGAACTGAAGCTTTCTTT. It specifies CASSYSTGRTEAFF. The V call is TRBV6-5, the J call TRBJ1-1, with 7 bases identical to TRBD1. The V gene end was trimmed by 3 bases and the J gene end by 5 bases; junction bases not matched to a gene: 6. Germline V gives CDR1 MNHEY, CDR2 SVGAGI. The CDR3 has 14 amino acids.

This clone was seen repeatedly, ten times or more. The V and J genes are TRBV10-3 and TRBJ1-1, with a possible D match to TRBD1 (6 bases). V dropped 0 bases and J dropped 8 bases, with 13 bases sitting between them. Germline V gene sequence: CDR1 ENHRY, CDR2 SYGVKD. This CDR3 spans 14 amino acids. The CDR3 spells CAISESGGGAEAFF. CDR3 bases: TGTGCCATCAGTGAGTCGGGTGGGGGGGCAGAAGCTTTCTTT.

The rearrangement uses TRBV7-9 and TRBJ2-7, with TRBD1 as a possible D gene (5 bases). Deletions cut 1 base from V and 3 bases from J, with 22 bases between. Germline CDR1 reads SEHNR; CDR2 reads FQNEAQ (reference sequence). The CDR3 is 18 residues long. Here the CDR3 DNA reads TGTGCCAGCAGCTTAGGTACTTTAGGGGCGGCAATCCACTACGAGCAGTACTTC. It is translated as CASSLGTLGAAIHYEQYF.

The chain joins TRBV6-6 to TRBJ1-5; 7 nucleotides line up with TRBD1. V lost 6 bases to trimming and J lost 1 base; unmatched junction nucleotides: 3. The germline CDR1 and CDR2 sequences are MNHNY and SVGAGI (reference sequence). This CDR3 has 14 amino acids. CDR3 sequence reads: CASRGGQSNQPQHF. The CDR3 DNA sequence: TGTGCCAGCAGGGGGGGACAGAGCAATCAGCCCCAGCATTTT.

CDR3 residues: CATSRTLSGNTIYF. DNA for the CDR3: TGTGCCACCAGCAGGACCCTTTCTGGAAACACCATATATTTT. V and J are TRBV15 and TRBJ1-3; D unresolved. There are 14 residues in the CDR3. From germline, CDR1 is LNHNV and CDR2 YYDKDF (reference sequence). Between the trimmed V and J ends, which lost 3 bases and 1 base, there was a span of 7 bases.

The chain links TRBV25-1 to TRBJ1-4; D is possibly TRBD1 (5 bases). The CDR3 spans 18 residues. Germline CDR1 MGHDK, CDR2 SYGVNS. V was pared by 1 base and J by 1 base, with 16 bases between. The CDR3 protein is CASSEWVSGKGTNEKLFF. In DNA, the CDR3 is TGTGCCAGCAGTGAATGGGTGTCAGGGAAAGGAACTAATGAAAAACTGTTTTTT.

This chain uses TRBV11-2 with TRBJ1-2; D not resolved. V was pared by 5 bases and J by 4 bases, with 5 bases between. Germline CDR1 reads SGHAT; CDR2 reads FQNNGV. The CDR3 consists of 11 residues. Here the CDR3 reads CASSPGYGYTF. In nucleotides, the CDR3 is TGTGCCAGCAGCCCCGGCTATGGCTACACCTTC.

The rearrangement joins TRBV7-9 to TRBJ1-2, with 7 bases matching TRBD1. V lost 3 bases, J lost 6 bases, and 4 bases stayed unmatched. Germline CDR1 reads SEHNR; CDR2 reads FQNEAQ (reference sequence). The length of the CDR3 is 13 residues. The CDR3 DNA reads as TGTGCCAGCAGCTTTAACAGGGGTCATGGCTACACCTTC. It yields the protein CASSFNRGHGYTF.